This T cell receptor (beta chain) derives from a study of blood T cells in healthy people across ages. This clonotype was seen more than once but under ten times. The use of a sample-barcoded 5' primer and a J-beta primer mix characterized a second PCR of about 6 to 11 cycles. MiXCR, applied by TCRdb to the 5' RACE reads, yields one record per CDR3 protein. The sample shows 1.5 million to 2 million distinct CDR3 sequences, around 50% of them seen only once. V lost 8 bases, J lost 5 bases, and 13 bases lay in between. The CDR3 sequence is 13 residues long. CDR1 and CDR2 (germline): MDHEN, SYDVKM. The gene calls are TRBV28 and TRBJ2-1, with D tentatively TRBD1 or TRBD2 (7 bases each). This receptor was obtained from a middle-aged woman in good health. The sample taken for sequencing was blood. The CDR3 spells CASGTAGNNEQFF. CDR3 nucleotide sequence: TGTGCCAGCGGGACAGCGGGGAACAATGAGCAGTTCTTC. The full variable domain, in which reference TRBV28 and TRBJ2-1 provide the parts outside the CDR3, is DVKVTQSSRYLVKRTGEKVFLECVQDMDHENMFWYRQDPGLGLRLIYFSYDVKMKEKGDIPEGYSVSREKKERFSLILESASTNQTSMYLCASGTAGNNEQFFGPGTRLTVL.